This T cell receptor (beta chain) was captured in a study of T cell responses to AZD1222 COVID-19 vaccine. Germline V gene sequence: CDR1 SGHRS, CDR2 YFSETQ. After removal of 5 bases from V and 0 bases from J, the junction contained 1 base not matched to a gene. The CDR3 is made up of 14 amino acids. TCRdb keeps only in-frame clones here, not all; method: immunoSEQ multiplex PCR. The table shows roughly 130,000 clones, with 88% occurring only once. On this clone itself: What it binds is not known.

The study's findings and limits: Reports indicate that nearly half of spike-specific TCRs are directed at unmutated variant regions. Clonal diversity may have been underestimated in mostly white British donors. Baseline serostatus was positive in only 5 to 7 AZD1222 recipients.

This TCR was recovered from an adult in good health. The chain recombines TRBV5-1 with TRBJ1-3, with 8 bases matching TRBD1. Here the sequenced sample was peripheral blood, taken on day 0 of AZD1222 vaccination. The CDR3 region is CASRTGVSGNTIYF. The CDR3 DNA sequence: TGCGCCAGCAGGACAGGGGTCTCTGGAAACACCATATATTTT.